This T cell receptor (beta chain) emerged from a study of T-cell reconstitution after alpha-beta-depleted transplantation in children. This clonotype occurred many times. During its preparation, the TCRbeta library received unique molecular identifiers. TCRdb reanalysed the PCR reads using MiXCR and keeps one entry per CDR3 protein. In the table there are about 610,000 distinct CDR3 sequences, 10% of which are singletons. The sequence was obtained from a human donor who donated a stem cell graft to a child with acute myeloid leukemia. The source material was PBMCs from the stem cell graft donor, sampled from the stem cell graft.

The CDR3, as DNA: TGTGCCAGCAGCGAAGGACAGGGGTGGACTGAAGCTTTCTTT. It is translated as CASSEGQGWTEAFF. J is TRBJ1-1 and V is TRBV12-3 or TRBV12-4, with TRBD1 identical over 9 bases. The CDR3 runs to 14 residues. V dropped 6 bases and J dropped 5; count of bases not matched to a gene: 7.